These 28 T cell receptor beta chains were all obtained from the same sample, sequenced in a study of blood T cell repertoires in COVID-19 (TCRdb year 2020). Library generation was performed with the immunoSEQ multiplex PCR assay. The table comes from immuneACCESS by way of TCRdb, which keeps in-frame sequences with V and J called. Part of the clones is missing from these tables; in studies checked, under half for an unresolved V gene and the rest for unknown reasons. This sample lists under 150,000 clones; 75% to 90% were detected once. The top ten clonotypes cover about 7.3% of the sample. The specimen sequenced was peripheral blood. All receptors derive from a woman aged 40 to 50 with acute or convalescent COVID-19.

V and J are TRBV19 and TRBJ2-7; 8 nucleotides line up with TRBD1. The CDR3 totals 15 residues. Germline CDR1 LNHDA, CDR2 SQIVND (reference sequence). The V segment lost 5 bases and the J segment 4 bases; nucleotides outside the gene matches: 10. In nucleotides, the CDR3 is TGTGCCAGTAGTCCGACCTCCAGGGGGCTGTACGAGCAGTACTTC. Its translation: CASSPTSRGLYEQYF. Full variable domain (rest looked up from reference TRBV19 and TRBJ2-7): DGGITQSPKYLFRKEGQNVTLSCEQNLNHDAMYWYRQDPGQGLRLIYYSQIVNDFQKGDIAEGYSVSREKKESFPLTVTSAQKNPTAFYLCASSPTSRGLYEQYFGPGTRLTVT.

A few counts support this clone. This sequence joins TRBV3-1 (or the pseudogene TRBV3-2) and TRBJ2-2, with 9 bases matching TRBD2. Trimming cost V 4 bases and J 6 bases; bases outside gene matches: 6. The CDR3 extends over 15 amino acids. Germline CDR1 LGHDT, CDR2 YNNKEL (reference sequence). This chain's CDR3 is CASSLRLAVAGELFF. The CDR3 DNA reads as TGTGCCAGCAGCCTGCGACTAGCGGTCGCCGGGGAGCTGTTTTTT.

The chain is built from TRBV25-1 and TRBJ2-5, with a weak D call TRBD2 (5 bases). Germline assignment: CDR1 MGHDK and CDR2 SYGVNS. The CDR3 runs to 12 residues. The germline V and J ends were trimmed by 4 bases and 6 bases, with 9 bases remaining between them. The CDR3, as DNA: TGTGCCAGCAGTGCCGGGATGAAGACCCAGTACTTC. This encodes CASSAGMKTQYF.

The V gene is TRBV19, the J gene TRBJ1-2; 11 bases are a match to TRBD1. Trimming cost V 4 bases and J 3 bases; bases outside gene matches: 10. The V gene's germline CDR1 is LNHDA and CDR2 SQIVND (reference sequence). This CDR3 is 17 amino acids long. The CDR3 nucleotides are TGTGCCAGTAGTAGATTACCGGACAGGGGGCTGTACTATGGCTACACCTTC. This sequence encodes CASSRLPDRGLYYGYTF.

DNA for the CDR3: TGTGCCAGCAGCTTTAGCGGGGGGGCCAAAGATACGCAGTATTTT. Encoded protein: CASSFSGGAKDTQYF. The chain links TRBV7-9 to TRBJ2-3; 11 bases align to TRBD2. Germline-derived CDR1 and CDR2 are SEHNR and FQNEAQ (reference sequence). The V and J ends lost 3 bases and 5 bases, in that order; junction bases with no gene match: 4. The CDR3 runs 15 residues.

The chain uses TRBV3-1 (or the pseudogene TRBV3-2) and TRBJ2-1; 8 bases are shared with TRBD2. J gave up 9 bases and V 4 bases, and 17 bases lay outside the gene matches. The CDR3 sequence is 17 residues long. Germline V gene data show CDR1 as LGHDT and CDR2 as YNNKEL (reference sequence). The CDR3 nucleotides are TGTGCCAGCAGCCCGCATGACGGCGGGGGGAGGATGACTGAGCAGTTCTTC. This gives the protein CASSPHDGGGRMTEQFF.

The J gene is TRBJ2-3, the V gene TRBV5-4; 14 nucleotides align to TRBD2. The V gene's germline CDR1 is SGHNT and CDR2 YYREEE (reference sequence). The CDR3 is made up of 17 amino acids. V lost 4 bases and J lost 1; bases outside the gene matches: 5. CDR3 sequence reads: CASSKGLAGGGTDTQYF. CDR3 DNA: TGTGCCAGCAGCAAAGGACTAGCGGGGGGCGGCACAGATACGCAGTATTTT.

The chain links TRBV9 to TRBJ2-5, with D perhaps matching TRBD1 (5 bases). In germline, CDR1 is SGDLS, CDR2 YYNGEE. The CDR3 covers 13 residues. V was cut by 0 bases and J by 7 bases, with 10 bases left in between. In DNA, the CDR3 is TGTGCCAGCAGCGTAGTGGGGCGAGGGACCCAGTACTTC. Translation gives CASSVVGRGTQYF.

As concerns this clone: This sample also contains other DNA sequences that code for the same CDR3. The V call is TRBV18, the J call TRBJ1-1; 8 bases fit TRBD1. The CDR3 contains 14 residues. CDR1 and CDR2 from the germline V gene are KGHSH and LQKENI. Trimming took 3 bases from V and 1 from J; bases not matched to a gene: 1. In DNA, the CDR3 is TGTGCCAGCTCACCCGGACAGGGGAACACTGAAGCTTTCTTT. Translating it yields CASSPGQGNTEAFF.

The chain has TRBV15 and TRBJ1-5, with D maybe TRBD1 (5 bases). This CDR3 comprises 16 residues. Deletions cut 0 bases from V and 4 bases from J, with 13 bases between. Germline V CDR1 and CDR2: LNHNV, YYDKDF (reference sequence). This CDR3 is CATSRDKGRKNQPQHF. The DNA of the CDR3 is TGTGCCACCAGCAGAGATAAGGGGCGGAAGAATCAGCCCCAGCATTTT.

CDR3 DNA sequence: TGTGCCAGCAGCTTATCTGGAGGGGCCCTCTATGGCTACACCTTC. Translation: CASSLSGGALYGYTF. The chain links TRBV7-9 to TRBJ1-2; D might be TRBD1 (5 bases). The CDR3 consists of 15 residues. Trimming stripped 2 bases from V and 4 bases from J, with 14 bases between. The germline V gene encodes CDR1 SEHNR and CDR2 FQNEAQ (reference sequence).

The chain links TRBV6-6 to TRBJ1-5; 9 nucleotides line up with TRBD1. The CDR3 is made up of 14 amino acids. CDR1 and CDR2 (germline): MNHNY, SVGAGI (reference sequence). Germline trimming cut 8 bases from V and 7 bases from J; bases unmatched to any gene: 9. The CDR3 nucleotides read TGTGCCAGCGAAGGACAGGGGCTAGAACAGCCCCAGCATTTT. Residues: CASEGQGLEQPQHF.

This rearrangement joins TRBV3-1 (or the pseudogene TRBV3-2) to TRBJ2-1; TRBD2 matches 8 bases. Germline V gene data show CDR1 as LGHDT and CDR2 as YNNKEL (reference sequence). There are 16 residues in the CDR3. The V and J ends lost 5 bases and 2 bases, in that order; junction bases with no gene match: 8. CDR3 in amino acids: CASSLQTSGPYNEQFF. In nucleotides, the CDR3 is TGTGCCAGCAGCTTGCAAACTAGCGGCCCCTACAATGAGCAGTTCTTC.

This clone was seen more than once but under ten times. The V gene is TRBV30, the J gene TRBJ1-3; D gene uncertain. Trimming left V 7 bases short and J 4 bases short, with 14 bases between. This CDR3 has 13 residues. Germline V gives CDR1 GTSNPN, CDR2 SVGIG (reference sequence). The CDR3 protein is CASSGQSGNTIYF. The DNA of the CDR3 is TGTGCCTCTTCTGGGCAGTCAGGAAACACCATATATTTT.

The CDR3 nucleotides read TGTGCCACCAGTGATGGGGGCAAAGGGGATTTTCAGCCCCAGCATTTT. The encoded protein is CATSDGGKGDFQPQHF. The chain links TRBV24-1 to TRBJ1-5; D perhaps matches TRBD1 (6 bases). V was clipped by 3 bases and J by 6 bases, with 17 bases between them. The CDR3 runs 16 residues. CDR1 and CDR2 from the germline V gene are KGHDR and SFDVKD.

The rearrangement joins TRBV7-9 to TRBJ2-1, with TRBD1 as a possible D gene (5 bases). V dropped 1 base and J dropped 15 bases, with 10 bases sitting between them. This CDR3 has 11 amino acids. Per germline, CDR1 SEHNR and CDR2 FQNEAQ (reference sequence). Here the CDR3 reads CASSLGQGMFF. The CDR3 nucleotides read TGTGCCAGCAGCTTAGGGCAGGGAATGTTCTTC.

J is TRBJ2-1 and V is TRBV25-1; 7 bases agree with TRBD1. Germline assignment: CDR1 MGHDK and CDR2 SYGVNS. The V gene end was trimmed by 3 bases and the J gene end by 9 bases; junction bases not matched to a gene: 11. The CDR3 consists of 15 residues. The CDR3, as DNA: TGTGCCAGCAGTGATCCCGGCAGGGGGTCAGGTGAGCAGTTCTTC. Protein product: CASSDPGRGSGEQFF.

This chain uses TRBV11-2 with TRBJ1-1; 7 nucleotides agree with TRBD1. Germline values: CDR1 SGHAT, CDR2 FQNNGV. V lost 4 bases to trimming and J lost 6 bases; unmatched junction nucleotides: 5. The CDR3 consists of 13 residues. The CDR3, as DNA: TGTGCCAGCAGCTCGACAGGGTGGGCTGAAGCTTTCTTT. Encoded protein: CASSSTGWAEAFF.

This clone has a handful of counts. This chain links TRBV30 with TRBJ2-7; 11 positions match TRBD2. The CDR3 contains 14 residues. The trim removed 1 base at V and 3 bases at J, leaving 2 bases unmatched. Germline V gene lookup returns CDR1 GTSNPN and CDR2 SVGIG (reference sequence). The CDR3 bases are TGTGCCTGGAGTGACACTAGCGGGGGCTACGAGCAGTACTTC. Translated: CAWSDTSGGYEQYF.

This rearrangement joins TRBV5-1 to TRBJ1-1; the match to TRBD1 covers 8 bases. Germline V gene lookup returns CDR1 SGHRS and CDR2 YFSETQ. The CDR3 is 17 residues long. The V gene end was trimmed by 0 bases and the J gene end by 11 bases; junction bases not matched to a gene: 18. DNA for the CDR3: TGCGCCAGCAGCTTGGGGCCCCACATGCCAGACAGGGGTGACGCTTTCTTT. Translating it yields CASSLGPHMPDRGDAFF. Looking up the rest from reference TRBV5-1 and TRBJ1-1 gives the full variable domain: KAGVTQTPRYLIKTRGQQVTLSCSPISGHRSVSWYQQTPGQGLQFLFEYFSETQRNKGNFPGRFSGRQFSNSRSEMNVSTLELGDSALYLCASSLGPHMPDRGDAFFGQGTRLTVV.

The rearrangement joins TRBV30 to TRBJ1-3; D possibly corresponds to TRBD1 (5 bases). CDR1 GTSNPN and CDR2 SVGIG come from the germline V gene (reference sequence). V lost 1 base, J lost 2 bases, and 12 bases lay in between. The CDR3 contains 15 residues. CDR3 residues: CAWSAWGGAGNTIYF. DNA of the CDR3: TGTGCCTGGAGTGCTTGGGGGGGGGCTGGAAACACCATATATTTT.

The chain links TRBV23-1 to TRBJ1-2; 7 positions match TRBD1. TRBV23-1 is noted as an ORF with a role that remains uncertain. Germline trimming cut 1 base from V and 3 bases from J; bases unmatched to any gene: 14. The CDR3 extends over 18 amino acids. The DNA of the CDR3 is TGCGCCAGCAGTCAATTCCCCCGGGACAGCCCAGGGGACTATGGCTACACCTTC. This translates into CASSQFPRDSPGDYGYTF.

The V and J genes are TRBV10-3 and TRBJ2-7; 12 bases align to TRBD2. Germline V gene sequence: CDR1 ENHRY, CDR2 SYGVKD. Losses at the gene ends were 5 bases for V and 3 bases for J; bases not matched to a gene: 2. This CDR3 has 14 residues. In DNA, the CDR3 is TGTGCCATCAGTCAGACTAGCGGGGGCTACGAGCAGTACTTC. Its translation is CAISQTSGGYEQYF.

V and J are TRBV7-2 and TRBJ1-5; TRBD1 is a possible D gene (5 bases). Germline values: CDR1 SGHTA, CDR2 FQGNSA. The CDR3 has 14 residues. V lost 1 base to trimming and J lost 3 bases, with 7 bases between them. The CDR3 reads CASSLDGANQPQHF. The CDR3 nucleotides are TGTGCCAGCAGCTTAGATGGGGCCAATCAGCCCCAGCATTTT.

The chain has TRBV2 and TRBJ1-3; the D is unclear. CDR3 length equals 14 residues. Germline V lookup: CDR1 SNHLY, CDR2 FYNNEI. V lost 3 bases and J 3 bases, leaving 9 bases between the germline ends. CDR3 nucleotide sequence: TGTGCCAGCAGTGACCTGGGGAGTGGAAACACCATATATTTT. It specifies CASSDLGSGNTIYF.

CDR3 protein: CASSGGQMNTEAFF. The CDR3 nucleotides are TGTGCCAGCAGTGGGGGACAGATGAACACTGAAGCTTTCTTT. This chain uses TRBV2 with TRBJ1-1; 7 bases match TRBD1. With 4 bases clipped from V and 0 bases from J, the junction kept 2 bases outside the gene matches. The CDR3 runs to 14 residues. The germline V gene has CDR1 SNHLY and CDR2 FYNNEI.

The table lists this clone with a few counts. The chain employs TRBV7-8 and TRBJ1-6; D perhaps matches TRBD1 (5 bases). This CDR3 spans 16 amino acids. Germline V gene data show CDR1 as SGHVS and CDR2 as FQNEAQ. Between the trimmed V and J ends, which lost 5 bases and 3 bases, there was a span of 14 bases. The CDR3 reads CASSPRPGDYNSPLHF. CDR3 coding DNA: TGTGCCAGCAGCCCGAGGCCGGGGGACTATAATTCACCCCTCCACTTT. Together with reference TRBV7-8 and TRBJ1-6, the CDR3 gives the full variable domain: GAGVSQSPRYKVAKRGQDVALRCDPISGHVSLFWYQQALGQGPEFLTYFQNEAQLDKSGLPSDRFFAERPEGSVSTLKIQRTQQEDSAVYLCASSPRPGDYNSPLHFGNGTRLTVT.

Points on this clone: A read error may produce the germline difference seen at one junction end. Different DNA sequences within this sample yield the same CDR3. The chain employs TRBV4-1 and TRBJ1-2; the D gene is possibly TRBD1 (6 bases). The CDR3 covers 15 residues. The V gene's germline CDR1 is MGHRA and CDR2 YSYEKL. The CDR3 loop is CASSQEEQGHYGYTF. DNA for the CDR3: TGCGCCAGCAGCCAAGAAGAACAGGGACACTATGGCTACACCTTT.